This paragraph covers one T cell receptor beta chain sequence. Its antigen remains unidentified. This record belongs to a study of cytotoxic CD8 clonotypes in ibrutinib-treated CLL. Study-level background: Overall, some 25 responses were partial and 2 complete; following median roughly 70 months, roughly 15 patients stayed remitted and approximately 12 progressed. Per sample, productive templates averaged roughly 230,000 and productive rearrangements averaged 94,082. The study's findings and limits: Contraction or stability on treatment characterized the public clonotypes, which were uncommon.

Germline lookup yields CDR1 SQVTM and CDR2 ANQGSEA. The germline V and J ends were trimmed by 3 bases and 0 bases, with 13 bases remaining between them. The CDR3 loop spans 15 amino acids. Produced via immunoSEQ multiplex PCR; TCRdb's table is partial and in-frame only. This sample yields about 200,000 clones, of which around 75% are seen a single time; 5.9% belongs to the top ten. This chain joins TRBV29-1 and TRBJ2-3; no clear D gene. Here the sequenced sample was PBMCs, taken after 12 months of ibrutinib treatment. The sequence derives from a human donor with chronic lymphocytic leukemia. CDR3 in DNA: TGCAGCGTTGAGTCCAGGAAGGGAAGCACAGATACGCAGTATTTT. Translation: CSVESRKGSTDTQYF.